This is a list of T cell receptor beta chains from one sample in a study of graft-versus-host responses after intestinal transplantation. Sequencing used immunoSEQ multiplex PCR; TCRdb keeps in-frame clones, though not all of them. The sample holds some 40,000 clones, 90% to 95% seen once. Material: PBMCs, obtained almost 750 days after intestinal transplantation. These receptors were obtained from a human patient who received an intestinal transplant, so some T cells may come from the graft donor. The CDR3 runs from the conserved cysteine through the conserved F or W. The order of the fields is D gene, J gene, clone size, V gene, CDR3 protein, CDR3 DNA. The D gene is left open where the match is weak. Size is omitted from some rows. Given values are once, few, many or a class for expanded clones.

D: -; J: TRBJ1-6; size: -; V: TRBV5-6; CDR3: CASSLDSSSYNSPLHF; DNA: TGTGCCAGCAGCTTGGACAGCAGCTCCTATAATTCACCCCTCCACTTT
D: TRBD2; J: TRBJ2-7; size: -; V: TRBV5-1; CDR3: CASSRTPGLAGEEQYF; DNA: TGCGCCAGCAGCCGGACTCCGGGACTAGCGGGAGAAGAGCAGTACTTC
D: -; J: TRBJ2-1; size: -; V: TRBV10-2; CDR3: CASSENPTYNEQFF; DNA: TGCGCCAGCAGTGAAAACCCCACCTACAATGAGCAGTTCTTC
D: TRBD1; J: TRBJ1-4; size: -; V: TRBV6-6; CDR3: CASSKHEGASEKLFF; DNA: TGTGCCAGCAGCAAACACGAGGGGGCTAGTGAAAAACTGTTTTTT
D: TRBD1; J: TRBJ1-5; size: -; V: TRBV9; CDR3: CASSTTRDRGSNQPQHF; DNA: TGTGCCAGCAGCACCACCCGGGACAGGGGTTCCAATCAGCCCCAGCATTTT
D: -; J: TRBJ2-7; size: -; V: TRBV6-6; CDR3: CASSYVPGFYEQYF; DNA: TGTGCCAGCAGTTACGTCCCGGGGTTCTACGAGCAGTACTTC
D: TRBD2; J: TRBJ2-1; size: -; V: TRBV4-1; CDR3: CASSQLIAGGPGPYNEQFF; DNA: TGCGCCAGCAGCCAATTAATAGCGGGAGGCCCGGGACCCTACAATGAGCAGTTCTTC
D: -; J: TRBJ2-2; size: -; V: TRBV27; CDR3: CASRKTGNTGELFF; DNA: TGTGCCAGCAGAAAGACAGGGAACACCGGGGAGCTGTTTTTT
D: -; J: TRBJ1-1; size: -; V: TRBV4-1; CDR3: CASSRASEAFF; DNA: TGCGCCAGCAGCCGAGCTAGTGAAGCTTTCTTT
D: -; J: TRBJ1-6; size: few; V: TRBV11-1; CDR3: CASSSLTGSPLHF; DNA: TGTGCCAGCAGCTCCCTCACGGGTTCACCCCTCCACTTT
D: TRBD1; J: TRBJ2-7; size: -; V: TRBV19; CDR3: CASSLGQGYEQYF; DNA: TGTGCCAGTAGTCTCGGACAGGGCTACGAGCAGTACTTC
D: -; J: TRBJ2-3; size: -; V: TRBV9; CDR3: CASSVPPTDTQYF; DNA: TGTGCCAGCAGCGTACCGCCCACAGATACGCAGTATTTT
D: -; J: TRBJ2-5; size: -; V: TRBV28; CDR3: CASSLSLNSVPQETQYF; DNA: TGTGCCAGCAGTTTAAGCCTAAACAGCGTACCACAAGAGACCCAGTACTTC
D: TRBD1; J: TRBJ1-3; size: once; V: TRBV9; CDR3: CASSVEGGAKRNTIYF; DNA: TGTGCCAGCAGCGTAGAAGGGGGCGCAAAGAGAAACACCATATATTTT
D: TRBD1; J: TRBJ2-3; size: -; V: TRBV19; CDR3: CASSIGDRDYFTDTQYF; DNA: TGTGCCAGTAGTATAGGGGACAGGGATTACTTCACAGATACGCAGTATTTT
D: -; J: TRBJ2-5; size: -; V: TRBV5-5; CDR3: CASSSTGFQETQYF; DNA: TGTGCCAGCAGCTCTACAGGGTTCCAAGAGACCCAGTACTTC
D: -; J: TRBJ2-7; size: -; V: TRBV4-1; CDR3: CASSPSGIREQYF; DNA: TGCGCCAGCAGCCCCTCAGGGATTCGCGAGCAGTACTTC
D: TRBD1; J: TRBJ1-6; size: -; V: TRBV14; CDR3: CASSQGPPATGASPLHF; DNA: TGTGCCAGCAGCCAAGGGCCTCCGGCGACAGGGGCATCACCCCTCCACTTT
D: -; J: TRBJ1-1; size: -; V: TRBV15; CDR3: CATSRDLGFAMNTEAFF; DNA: TGTGCCACCAGCAGAGATTTGGGTTTTGCGATGAACACTGAAGCTTTCTTT
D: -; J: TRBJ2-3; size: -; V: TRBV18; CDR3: CASSPPGPTDTQYF; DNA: TGTGCCAGCTCACCACCCGGACCCACAGATACGCAGTATTTT
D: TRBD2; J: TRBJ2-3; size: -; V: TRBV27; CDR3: CASNLAGSTDTQYF; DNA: TGTGCCAGCAATCTAGCGGGGAGCACAGATACGCAGTATTTT
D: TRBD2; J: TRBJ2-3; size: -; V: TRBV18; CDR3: CASSPVNGRADTQYF; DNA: TGTGCCAGCTCACCAGTGAACGGGAGGGCGGATACGCAGTATTTT
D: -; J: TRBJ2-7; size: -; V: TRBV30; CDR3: CAWSLGGGYEQYF; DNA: TGTGCCTGGAGTTTGGGGGGCGGGTACGAGCAGTACTTC
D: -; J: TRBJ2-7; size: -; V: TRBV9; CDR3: CASSVDSSPYEQYF; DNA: TGTGCCAGCAGCGTAGACAGCAGCCCCTACGAGCAGTACTTC
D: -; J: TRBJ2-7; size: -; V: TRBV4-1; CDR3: CASRRVPHGTRPYEQYF; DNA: TGCGCCAGCAGACGCGTACCACACGGGACGAGACCCTACGAGCAGTACTTC
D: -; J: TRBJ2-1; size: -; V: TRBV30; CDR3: CAWSVGQGYRSEQFF; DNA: TGTGCCTGGAGTGTCGGGCAGGGGTACAGGAGTGAGCAGTTCTTC
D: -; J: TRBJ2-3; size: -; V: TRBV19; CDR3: CASSIGTSTDTQYF; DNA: TGTGCCAGTAGTATAGGGACTAGCACAGATACGCAGTATTTT
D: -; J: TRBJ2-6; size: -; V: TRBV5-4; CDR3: CASSLRGTGANVLTF; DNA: TGTGCCAGCAGCTTGAGAGGGACCGGGGCCAACGTCCTGACTTTC
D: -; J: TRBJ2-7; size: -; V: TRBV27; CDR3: CASSYAASYEQYF; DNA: TGTGCCAGCAGTTACGCCGCCTCTTACGAGCAGTACTTC
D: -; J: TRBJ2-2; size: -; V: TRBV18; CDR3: CASSPRDANTGELFF; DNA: TGTGCCAGCTCACCACGGGACGCGAACACCGGGGAGCTGTTTTTT
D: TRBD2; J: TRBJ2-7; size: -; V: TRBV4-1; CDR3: CASSQDPSAGGDYEQYF; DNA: TGCGCCAGCAGCCAAGACCCCTCGGCGGGAGGCGACTACGAGCAGTACTTC
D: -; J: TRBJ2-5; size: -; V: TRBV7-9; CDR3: CASSPRTRWFGETQYF; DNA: TGTGCCAGCAGCCCTCGGACACGTTGGTTTGGAGAGACCCAGTACTTC
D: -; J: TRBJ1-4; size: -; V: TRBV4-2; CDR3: CASSPRELGDEKLFF; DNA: TGTGCCAGCAGCCCCCGGGAGTTGGGGGATGAAAAACTGTTTTTT
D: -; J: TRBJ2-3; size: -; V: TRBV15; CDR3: CATSTQRGGGSTDTQYF; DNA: TGTGCCACCAGCACTCAAAGGGGGGGCGGAAGCACAGATACGCAGTATTTT
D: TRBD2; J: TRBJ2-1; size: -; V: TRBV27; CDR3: CASSLSWTSGSSYNEQFF; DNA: TGTGCCAGCAGTTTATCTTGGACTAGCGGGAGTTCGTACAATGAGCAGTTCTTC
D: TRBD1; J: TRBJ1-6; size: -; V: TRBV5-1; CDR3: CASSFNSRTGGNSPLHF; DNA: TGCGCCAGCAGCTTTAACTCCAGGACAGGGGGCAATTCACCCCTCCACTTT
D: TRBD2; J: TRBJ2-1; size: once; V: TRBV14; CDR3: CASSQEGEGPSYLSSYNEQFF; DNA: TGTGCCAGCAGCCAAGAGGGGGAGGGGCCTTCCTACCTCAGCTCCTACAATGAGCAGTTCTTC
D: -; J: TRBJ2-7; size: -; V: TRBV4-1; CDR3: CASSRGAWDYEQYF; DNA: TGCGCCAGCAGCCGGGGGGCCTGGGACTACGAGCAGTACTTC
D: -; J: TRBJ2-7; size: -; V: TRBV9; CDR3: CASSANWVAGEQYF; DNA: TGTGCCAGCAGCGCCAATTGGGTAGCTGGCGAGCAGTACTTC
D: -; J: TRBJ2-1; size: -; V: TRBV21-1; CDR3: CASSPGTGGFNEQFF; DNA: TGTGCCAGCAGCCCGGGGACAGGGGGCTTCAATGAGCAGTTCTTC
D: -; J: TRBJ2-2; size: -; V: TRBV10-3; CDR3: CAISESGGSYTGELFF; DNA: TGTGCCATCAGTGAGTCGGGCGGCTCGTACACCGGGGAGCTGTTTTTT
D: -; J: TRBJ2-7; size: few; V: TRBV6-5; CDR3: CASSYSGGVGYEQYF; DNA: TGTGCCAGCAGTTACTCGGGTGGGGTTGGGTACGAGCAGTACTTC
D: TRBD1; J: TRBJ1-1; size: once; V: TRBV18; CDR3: CASSPRQGSGAEAFF; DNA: TGTGCCAGCTCACCGCGACAGGGGAGTGGGGCGGAAGCTTTCTTT
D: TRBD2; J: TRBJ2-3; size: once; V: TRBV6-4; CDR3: CASSDSQGLTGTDTQYF; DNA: TGTGCCAGCAGTGACTCCCAGGGACTAACTGGCACAGATACGCAGTATTTT
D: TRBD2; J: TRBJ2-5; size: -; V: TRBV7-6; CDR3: CASSRTSGGQETQYF; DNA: TGTGCCAGCAGCCGGACTAGCGGGGGACAAGAGACCCAGTACTTC
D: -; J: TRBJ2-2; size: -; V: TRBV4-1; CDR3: CASSQLRVVTGELFF; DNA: TGCGCCAGCAGCCAGTTAAGGGTGGTGACCGGGGAGCTGTTTTTT
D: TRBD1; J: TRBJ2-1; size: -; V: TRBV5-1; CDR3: CASSGVRGQVEQFF; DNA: TGCGCCAGCAGTGGGGTCAGGGGGCAGGTTGAGCAGTTCTTC
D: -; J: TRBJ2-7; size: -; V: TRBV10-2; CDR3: CASIDWVTWGYEQYF; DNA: TGCGCCAGCATAGACTGGGTTACCTGGGGCTACGAGCAGTACTTC
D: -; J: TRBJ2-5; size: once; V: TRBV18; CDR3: CASSPGRETQYF; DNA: TGTGCCAGCTCACCAGGGAGAGAGACCCAGTACTTC
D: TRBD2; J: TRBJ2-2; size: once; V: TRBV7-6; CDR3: CASSPTLAGGRTGELFF; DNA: TGTGCCAGCAGCCCAACTCTAGCGGGAGGAAGGACCGGGGAGCTGTTTTTT
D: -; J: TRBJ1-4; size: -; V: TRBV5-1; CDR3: CASSSGPNREKLFF; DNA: TGCGCCAGCAGCAGCGGGCCGAACAGAGAAAAACTGTTTTTT
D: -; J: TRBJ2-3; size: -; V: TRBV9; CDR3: CASSVSLSGTSTDTQYF; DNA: TGTGCCAGCAGCGTAAGCCTTAGCGGTACTAGCACAGATACGCAGTATTTT
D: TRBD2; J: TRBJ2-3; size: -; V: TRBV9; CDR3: CASRGAGSTDTQYF; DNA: TGTGCCAGCAGAGGAGCGGGGAGCACAGATACGCAGTATTTT
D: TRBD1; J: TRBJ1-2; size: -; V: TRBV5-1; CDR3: CASSLGGQGRPPYGYTF; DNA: TGCGCCAGCAGCTTAGGCGGACAGGGCCGACCTCCTTATGGCTACACCTTC
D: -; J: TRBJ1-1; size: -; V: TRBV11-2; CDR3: CASSRGGTGTEAFF; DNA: TGTGCCAGCAGCAGAGGTGGAACGGGCACTGAAGCTTTCTTT
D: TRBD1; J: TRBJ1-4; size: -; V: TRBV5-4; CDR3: CASSLGGQGVSEKLFF; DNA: TGTGCCAGCAGCTTGGGTGGACAGGGGGTTAGTGAAAAACTGTTTTTT
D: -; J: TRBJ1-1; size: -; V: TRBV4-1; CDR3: CASSQVGEANTEAFF; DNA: TGCGCCAGCAGCCAAGTAGGGGAGGCGAACACTGAAGCTTTCTTT